The rows below give T cell receptor beta chains drawn from one sample of a study of T cells in Graves' hyperthyroidism and ophthalmopathy. MiXCR, run by TCRdb on the multiplex PCR reads, gives a single entry per CDR3 protein. Here the sample spans 600,000 or so distinct CDR3 sequences, 46% being singletons. Sequences were obtained from peripheral blood or thyroid tissue (not recorded which). Receptors originate from a woman aged 18-29 years with Graves' hyperthyroidism. The CDR3 runs from the conserved cysteine through the conserved F or W. Clone size is not always given. Where it is, it says once, few, many or a class for expanded clones.

v_call,clone_size,j_call,cdr3_aa
TRBV7-2,many,TRBJ1-5,CASSLDRDQPQHF
TRBV12-3/TRBV12-4,NA,TRBJ1-2,CASSRYPGGYTF
TRBV6-1,NA,TRBJ2-7,CASSQPGLAALEQYF
TRBV6-5,few,TRBJ2-7,CASGRPEGYEQYF
TRBV15,many,TRBJ2-6,CATSSGQANVLTF
TRBV15,NA,TRBJ2-2,CATSRGQGAQNGELFF
TRBV29-1,NA,TRBJ2-5,CSVGGQGLHETQYF
TRBV7-9,few,TRBJ2-5,CASSQDWAGAQETQYF
TRBV4-3,NA,TRBJ1-1,CASSQANREAFF
TRBV9,many,TRBJ1-6,CASSLRDGNSPLHF
TRBV11-2,many,TRBJ1-1,CASSHHGTEAFF
TRBV7-6,NA,TRBJ1-2,CASSLSLGAPGAYGYTF
TRBV7-6,NA,TRBJ2-7,CASSLNRDDFEQYF
TRBV5-1,NA,TRBJ2-7,CASTRGANYEQYF
TRBV7-3,few,TRBJ2-2,CASSSMRRRNHTGELFF
TRBV10-1,NA,TRBJ1-5,CASSGPGGNQPQHF
TRBV7-9,once,TRBJ2-7,CASSFSDGALRYF
TRBV2,few,TRBJ1-6,CASSLFTGSGSPLHF
TRBV20-1,many,TRBJ1-2,CSAGGGNYGYTF
TRBV10-3,many,TRBJ2-7,CAISPGLDYEQYF
TRBV12-5,NA,TRBJ1-2,CASAGRGGYTF
TRBV5-1,NA,TRBJ1-4,CASSLEGSGEKLFF
TRBV20-1,few,TRBJ1-1,CSARRTELNTEAFF
TRBV2,NA,TRBJ1-4,CASTDRREKLFF
TRBV25-1,NA,TRBJ1-2,CARLESQGGYTF
TRBV15,NA,TRBJ2-6,CATSQERTGANVLTF
TRBV7-2,many,TRBJ1-3,CASSFSPSGNTIYF
TRBV6-5,NA,TRBJ1-4,CASSVEEEEKLFF
TRBV14,NA,TRBJ1-2,CASSQVAAHYGYTF
TRBV2,NA,TRBJ1-3,CASSFSGNPYSGNTIYF
TRBV2,many,TRBJ2-5,CASTIGRQQETQYF
TRBV15,NA,TRBJ1-4,CATSRGWGATNEKLFF
TRBV14,few,TRBJ2-7,CASSEELAANEQYF
TRBV30,NA,TRBJ1-2,CAWSVPGGNYGYTF
TRBV7-8,few,TRBJ2-6,CASTSSYPNVLTF
TRBV5-1,NA,TRBJ2-7,CASTQWTGYEQYF
TRBV24-1,many,TRBJ2-5,CATSDLPGIQETQYF
TRBV7-8,NA,NA,CASSLDGDNEQFF
TRBV7-9,NA,TRBJ2-7,CAILLTGTYEQYF
TRBV5-1,few,TRBJ2-7,CASSHQGQGYEQYF
TRBV7-2,NA,TRBJ2-7,CASSPTMALEQYF
TRBV9,few,TRBJ2-7,CASSPSVGQPWGGEQYF
TRBV9,once,TRBJ1-2,CASSLPGPPVGYTF
TRBV24-1,many,TRBJ2-2,CATSDPGVRELFF
TRBV24-1,NA,TRBJ2-2,CATTLARTGANTGELFF
TRBV7-9,many,TRBJ2-7,CASSGLAGGSGQYF
TRBV10-3,many,TRBJ1-4,CAIRLVTKKLFF
TRBV20-1,NA,TRBJ1-2,CSMGGINSYGYTF
TRBV2,NA,TRBJ2-7,CASSEAGREQYF
TRBV7-6,many,TRBJ2-2,CASSSGSGELFF
TRBV6-6,NA,TRBJ2-2,CASSYDSNTGELFF
TRBV2,medium-sized,TRBJ1-6,CASSNQGANSPLHF
TRBV6-5,NA,TRBJ1-5,CASSSGKLPQHF
TRBV7-2,NA,TRBJ2-5,CASSLGGAVEETQYF
TRBV5-1,few,TRBJ2-7,CASRPDSTTYEQYF
TRBV7-2,many,TRBJ1-4,CASRRPGTGREKLFF
TRBV29-1,NA,TRBJ2-7,CSVAPSGSGGDEQYF
TRBV12-3/TRBV12-4,NA,TRBJ2-6,CASSPGQRESGANVLTF
TRBV10-2,NA,TRBJ1-1,CASSEGPGTLTEAFF
TRBV7-2,NA,TRBJ1-1,CASSIGETEAFF